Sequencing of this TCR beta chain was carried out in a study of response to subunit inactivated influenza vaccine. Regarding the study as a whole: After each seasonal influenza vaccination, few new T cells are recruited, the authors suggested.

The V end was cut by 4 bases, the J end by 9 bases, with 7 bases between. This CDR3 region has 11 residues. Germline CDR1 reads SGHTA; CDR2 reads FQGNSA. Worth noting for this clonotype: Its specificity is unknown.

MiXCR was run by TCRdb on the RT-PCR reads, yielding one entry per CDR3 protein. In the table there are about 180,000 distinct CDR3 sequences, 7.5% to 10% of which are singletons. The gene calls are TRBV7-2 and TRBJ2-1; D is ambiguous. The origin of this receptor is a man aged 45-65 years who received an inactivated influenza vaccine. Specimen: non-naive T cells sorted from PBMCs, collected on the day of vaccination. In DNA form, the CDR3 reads TGTGCCAGCAGCTCCGCTTTTGAGCAGTTCTTC. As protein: CASSSAFEQFF.